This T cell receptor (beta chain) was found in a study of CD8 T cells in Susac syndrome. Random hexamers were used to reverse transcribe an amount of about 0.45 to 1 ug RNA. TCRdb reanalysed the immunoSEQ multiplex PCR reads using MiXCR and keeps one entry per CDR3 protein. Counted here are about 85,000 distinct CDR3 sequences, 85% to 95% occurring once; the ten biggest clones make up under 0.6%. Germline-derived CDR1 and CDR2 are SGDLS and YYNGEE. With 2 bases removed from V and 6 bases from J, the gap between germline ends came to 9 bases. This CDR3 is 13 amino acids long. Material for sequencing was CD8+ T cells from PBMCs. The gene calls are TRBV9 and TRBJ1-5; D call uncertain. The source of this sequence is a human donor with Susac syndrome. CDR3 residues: CASSVSPGQPQHF. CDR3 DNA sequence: TGTGCCAGCAGCGTCTCCCCAGGTCAGCCCCAGCATTTT.